This T cell receptor (beta chain) appears in the sequencing data of a study of spatial heterogeneity in lung cancer. Overall study: The approximately 79 donors had untreated early-stage non-small cell lung cancer. Sequencing covered available follow-up PBMC samples collected a median of roughly 22 months after resection. An average of more than ten raw reads was observed per unique TCR and UMI combination.

This clonotype was recorded at least ten times. Time point here: blood at routine non-recurrence follow-up after resection. Unsorted samples of tumor, nontumor lung or frozen PBMC had their whole RNA sequenced. From the 5' RACE reads, TCRdb called clonotypes with MiXCR, one entry per CDR3 protein. The sample has roughly 120,000 distinct CDR3 sequences; 9.5% to 15% are singletons. Germline V gives CDR1 MDHEN, CDR2 SYDVKM. The CDR3 has 12 amino acids. V lost 6 bases and J lost 8, with 13 bases in between. The material sequenced was PBMCs, taken at follow-up. The chain combines TRBV28 with TRBJ1-2; D might be TRBD1 (6 bases). The receptor was derived from a male donor with early-stage non-small cell lung cancer. The CDR3 sequence: CASSPRGGGYTF. CDR3 coding DNA: TGTGCCAGCAGCCCCAGGGGCGGCGGCTACACCTTC.